This T cell receptor beta chain is from a study of blood T cell repertoires in COVID-19. This clone occurred a few times. This CDR3 spans 15 amino acids. The V segment lost 3 bases and the J segment 2 bases; nucleotides outside the gene matches: 5. Germline V gene data show CDR1 as SNHLY and CDR2 as FYNNEI. Clones were sequenced by immunoSEQ multiplex PCR, and TCRdb holds only the in-frame ones, with some missing. The sample yields about 300,000 clones, 70% to 90% seen once. Those enrolled in Seattle joined during active infection and were followed longitudinally afterward. This sequence was found in a woman in her thirties with COVID-19, enrolled during active disease. V usage is TRBV2 and J usage is TRBJ1-1, with 8 positions matching TRBD1. The sequencing sample was made of peripheral blood. The DNA of the CDR3 is TGTGCCAGCAGTGATGACAGGGGACTCAACACTGAAGCTTTCTTT. This gives the protein CASSDDRGLNTEAFF.